This T cell receptor (beta chain) appears in the sequencing data of a study of blood T cell repertoires in COVID-19. Across the study: The analysed material was cDNA or gDNA that came from T cells, B-cell-depleted T cells, or PBMCs.

The CDR3 has 15 amino acids. Unmatched junction bases numbered 16, after V lost 5 bases and J lost 10 bases. Germline CDR1 reads SGHTA; CDR2 reads FQGTGA. The method was immunoSEQ multiplex PCR; TCRdb's version includes in-frame clones alone and lacks a portion of them. The sample holds approximately 200,000 clones, around 80% seen once. This clone was seen a handful of times. This chain uses TRBV7-3 with TRBJ1-1; 7 bases are shared with TRBD1. This receptor was taken from a woman aged 55-70 years who had recovered from COVID-19. The material sequenced was peripheral blood. The CDR3 region is CASSPSPGQPTGAFF. CDR3 bases: TGTGCCAGCAGCCCCAGTCCGGGACAGCCCACCGGAGCTTTCTTT.